This TCR beta chain was obtained from a study of T cells in Graves' hyperthyroidism and ophthalmopathy. Study findings and constraints: Ophthalmopathy onset followed model prediction by a median about six months.

From RNA transcripts, TCR beta CDR3 regions were amplified. The HTBI set primed first-round TCR CDR3 RT-PCR. TCRdb fed the multiplex PCR reads into MiXCR, producing one record per CDR3 protein. This table has roughly 290,000 distinct CDR3 sequences, about 14% appearing once. This clonotype was counted at least ten times. Its antigen remains unidentified. V shed 3 bases and J shed 3 bases, with 12 bases lying between them. The CDR3 is 14 residues long. The germline V gene has CDR1 GTSNPN and CDR2 SVGIG (reference sequence). The chain links TRBV30 to TRBJ1-5; no definite D call. The sequence came from a woman aged 25 to 39 with Graves' hyperthyroidism that later progressed to Graves' ophthalmopathy. Specimen: blood. The DNA of the CDR3 is TGTGCCTGGAGCCTCCGGGGATACAATCAGCCCCAGCATTTT. Encoded protein: CAWSLRGYNQPQHF.